The 32 T cell receptor beta chains below were found in one sample sequenced in a study of metastatic and nonmetastatic thyroid tumors. TCRdb used MiXCR to call clones anew from the PCR reads. This sample has around 19,000 clones; over 9% occur once, and the top ten carry approximately 8%. None of the patients had undergone any treatment ahead of thyroid surgery. Sequencing used blood. The receptors were sampled from a female donor with papillary thyroid cancer or a benign thyroid nodule (not recorded which). Some clones in this sample may be carry-over from other donors' samples.

This clone was counted ten times or more. The V call is TRBV11-2, the J call TRBJ2-7; TRBD1 aligns across 8 bases. The trim removed 4 bases at V and 6 bases at J, leaving 2 bases unmatched. Germline CDR1 is SGHAT and CDR2 is FQNNGV. The CDR3 is 12 amino acids. CDR3 loop: CASSYTGGEQYF. The CDR3 region has the DNA TGTGCCAGCAGCTACACAGGGGGCGAGCAGTACTTC.

This clone was detected ten times or more. The chain links TRBV7-9 to TRBJ2-3; 11 nucleotides agree with TRBD2. CDR1 and CDR2 from the germline V gene are SEHNR and FQNEAQ (reference sequence). The CDR3 is 15 amino acids. Germline trimming cut 5 bases from V and 2 bases from J; bases unmatched to any gene: 3. The CDR3 loop reads CASSLLAGDTDTQYF. The CDR3, as DNA: TGTGCCAGCAGCCTACTAGCGGGAGACACAGATACGCAGTATTTT.

The table lists this clone with a few counts. The junction and the germline gene differ at one end; a read error may be behind it. The chain recombines TRBV27 with TRBJ2-7; D is ambiguous. The CDR3 totals 13 residues. The germline gives CDR1 MNHEY, CDR2 SMNVEV (reference sequence). CDR3 residues: CANSWGTYYEQYF. The CDR3 nucleotides are TGTGCCAACAGTTGGGGAACTTACTACGAGCAGTACTTC.

This clone was detected many times. The J gene is TRBJ2-7, the V gene TRBV11-2; 7 nucleotides line up with TRBD2. Germline V CDR1 and CDR2: SGHAT, FQNNGV. The CDR3 consists of 15 residues. V lost 5 bases and J lost 0; bases outside the gene matches: 7. CDR3 nucleotides: TGTGCCAGCAGCCCCTTCGGGGGGAGCTCCTACGAGCAGTACTTC. This translates into CASSPFGGSSYEQYF.

By share, this clone ranks as medium-sized (0.01 to 0.1%). The rearrangement uses TRBV6-4 and TRBJ2-3; TRBD2 agrees at 10 bases. The ends lost 0 bases at V and 4 bases at J; junction bases unmatched: 1. CDR3 length: 15 residues. Germline CDR1 and CDR2: MRHNA and SNTAGT. The CDR3: CASSDSAGGPDTQYF. The CDR3 coding sequence is TGTGCCAGCAGTGACTCAGCGGGAGGGCCAGATACGCAGTATTTT.

This clone showed up many times. The chain is built from TRBV10-3 and TRBJ2-3; 7 bases match TRBD2. The CDR3 consists of 15 residues. Germline trimming cut 5 bases from V and 1 base from J; bases unmatched to any gene: 6. Per the germline V gene, CDR1 is ENHRY and CDR2 is SYGVKD. The CDR3 loop reads CAISLMAGGTDTQYF. The CDR3 DNA sequence: TGTGCCATCAGTCTCATGGCGGGGGGCACAGATACGCAGTATTTT.

In its sample, this clone is medium-sized. This chain joins TRBV24-1 and TRBJ2-1; 7 bases match TRBD1. Germline V gives CDR1 KGHDR, CDR2 SFDVKD. Unmatched junction bases numbered 8, after V lost 4 bases and J lost 6 bases. The CDR3 runs 15 residues. The CDR3 DNA sequence: TGTGCCACCAGTGACATAGAAAGGGACAGCAATGAGCAGTTCTTC. Protein: CATSDIERDSNEQFF.

This clone was counted many times. The chain combines TRBV9 with TRBJ2-1; TRBD2 aligns across 11 bases. Germline-derived CDR1 and CDR2 are SGDLS and YYNGEE. V shed 0 bases and J 4 bases; nucleotides not matched to a gene: 3. The CDR3 runs 16 residues. The CDR3 loop is CASSVGGLAVYNEQFF. The DNA for the CDR3 is TGTGCCAGCAGCGTAGGGGGACTAGCGGTTTACAATGAGCAGTTCTTC.

The chain is built from TRBV5-5 and TRBJ2-5; no clear D. Germline V CDR1 and CDR2: SGHKS, YYEKEE (reference sequence). V gave up 6 bases and J gave up 2 bases, with 17 bases separating them. CDR3 size: 15 residues. Here the CDR3 reads CASTRILLAQETQYF. CDR3 DNA sequence: TGTGCCAGCACCCGAATTCTACTGGCTCAAGAGACCCAGTACTTC.

At least ten counts were recorded for this clone. The gene calls are TRBV15 and TRBJ1-5; D unresolved. CDR3 length: 14 amino acids. Trimming pared 0 bases from V and 4 bases from J, leaving 7 bases between. CDR1 and CDR2 (germline): LNHNV, YYDKDF (reference sequence). This CDR3 is CATSRDPFNQPQHF. For the CDR3, the DNA is TGTGCCACCAGCAGAGATCCATTTAATCAGCCCCAGCATTTT.

This clone was counted at least ten times. This chain links TRBV5-1 with TRBJ2-5; 11 positions match TRBD1. V was clipped by 3 bases and J by 2 bases; unmatched bases: 3. The V gene's germline CDR1 is SGHRS and CDR2 YFSETQ. The length of the CDR3 is 15 residues. CDR3 DNA sequence: TGCGCCAGCAGCTGGACAGGGGGCGGGCAAGAGACCCAGTACTTC. This codes for CASSWTGGGQETQYF. Looking up the rest from reference TRBV5-1 and TRBJ2-5 gives the full variable domain: KAGVTQTPRYLIKTRGQQVTLSCSPISGHRSVSWYQQTPGQGLQFLFEYFSETQRNKGNFPGRFSGRQFSNSRSEMNVSTLELGDSALYLCASSWTGGGQETQYFGPGTRLLVL.

This clone qualifies as medium-sized (0.01 to 0.1%). This chain uses TRBV6-4 with TRBJ2-2; possibly TRBD2 for D (6 bases). Between the trimmed V and J ends, which lost 2 bases and 3 bases, there was a span of 7 bases. The germline V gene encodes CDR1 MRHNA and CDR2 SNTAGT. The CDR3 contains 14 residues. CDR3 amino acids: CASSDTSHTGELFF. As DNA, the CDR3 is TGTGCCAGCAGTGACACTAGCCACACCGGGGAGCTGTTTTTT.

Comments on this clone: The CDR3 end shows no conserved phenylalanine or tryptophan, and so a read error is likely. The genes are TRBV28 and TRBJ2-2; no definite D call. This CDR3 spans 16 amino acids. V dropped 2 bases and J dropped 10 bases, with 20 bases sitting between them. Germline V lookup: CDR1 MDHEN, CDR2 SYDVKM. The CDR3, as DNA: TGTGCCAGCAGTTTAGGGCCGGGTCAAATGGCCGCGGAGCTGTTTGTT. Protein sequence: CASSLGPGQMAAELFV.

This clone was seen more than once but under ten times. J is TRBJ1-1 and V is TRBV18; a possible D gene is TRBD1 (6 bases). The length of the CDR3 is 13 residues. Trimming shortened V by 0 bases and J by 5 bases, and 7 bases separated the two germline ends. Germline CDR1 and CDR2: KGHSH and LQKENI. The DNA of the CDR3 is TGTGCCAGCTCACCACCGACAGGTACTGAAGCTTTCTTT. It is translated as CASSPPTGTEAFF. The entire variable domain, with the rest obtained from reference TRBV18 and TRBJ1-1, is as follows: NAGVMQNPRHLVRRRGQEARLRCSPMKGHSHVYWYRQLPEEGLKFMVYLQKENIIDESGMPKERFSAEFPKEGPSILRIQQVVRGDSAAYFCASSPPTGTEAFFGQGTRLTVV.

This clone was picked up many times. The chain links TRBV11-2 to TRBJ2-7; D unclear. The CDR3 is 13 amino acids. The V gene lost 4 bases and the J gene lost 7 bases, with 14 bases spanning the gap. CDR1 is SGHAT, CDR2 FQNNGV, per germline. CDR3 sequence reads: CASSSSMSGEQYF. Written as DNA, the CDR3 is TGTGCCAGCAGCTCGTCAATGAGTGGGGAGCAGTACTTC.

In its sample, this clone was seen many times. CDR3 amino acids: CASRGTGGTEAFF. CDR3 DNA: TGTGCCAGCAGGGGGACAGGGGGCACTGAAGCTTTCTTT. V is TRBV2 and J is TRBJ1-1; 11 nucleotides align to TRBD1. V dropped 6 bases and J dropped 4; count of bases not matched to a gene: 1. The CDR3 loop spans 13 amino acids. Per germline, CDR1 SNHLY and CDR2 FYNNEI.

This clone is judged medium-sized. The gene calls are TRBV6-1 and TRBJ1-3, with D possibly matching TRBD1 (5 bases). Deletions cut 4 bases from V and 0 bases from J, with 13 bases between. Germline assignment: CDR1 MNHNS and CDR2 SASEGT. This CDR3 region has 16 residues. CDR3 in DNA: TGTGCCAGCAGTGCCTGGTCAGGGAGCTCTGGAAACACCATATATTTT. It encodes CASSAWSGSSGNTIYF.

Note on this clone: At one end, the junction sequence differs from germline, possibly due to a read error. This chain links TRBV6-1 with TRBJ2-7, with D perhaps being TRBD1 or TRBD2 (5 bases each). The CDR3 contains 12 residues. The V gene's germline CDR1 is MNHNS and CDR2 SASEGT. CDR3: CASSEFRDVKIF. In DNA, the CDR3 is TGTGCCAGCAGTGAATTCCGGGACGTGAAGATCTTC.

The table lists this clone with many counts. The V call is TRBV6-2 or TRBV6-3, the J call TRBJ2-2, with a tentative D call TRBD2 (5 bases). V was clipped by 2 bases and J by 2 bases, with 18 bases between them. Per germline, CDR1 MNHEY and CDR2 SVGEGT. The CDR3 is 18 amino acids. CDR3 DNA: TGTGCCAGCAGTTACACCCATAGGGTGGGAGCCAACACCGGGGAGCTGTTTTTT. It yields the protein CASSYTHRVGANTGELFF.

The table lists this clone with many counts. The J gene is TRBJ2-7, the V gene TRBV5-1, with 9 nucleotides matching TRBD2. This CDR3 has 15 amino acids. V lost 6 bases, J lost 5 bases, and 12 bases stayed unmatched. Looked up from germline, CDR1 is SGHRS and CDR2 is YFSETQ. This CDR3 reads CASTAFGLARDEQYF. The CDR3 nucleotides read TGCGCCAGCACCGCTTTTGGACTAGCGAGAGACGAGCAGTACTTC.

The genes are TRBV11-2 and TRBJ2-7; D might be TRBD1 (6 bases). Germline V CDR1 and CDR2: SGHAT, FQNNGV. This CDR3 is 13 amino acids long. V shed 4 bases and J shed 7 bases, with 14 bases lying between them. The CDR3 is CASSSGTLFEQYF. The CDR3, as DNA: TGTGCCAGCAGCTCCGGGACACTTTTTGAGCAGTACTTC.

This clone occurred a few times. A junction boundary mismatches the germline segment, possibly from a read error. This rearrangement joins TRBV28 to TRBJ2-3; the D gene is possibly TRBD1 (5 bases). The CDR3 loop spans 13 amino acids. Germline-derived CDR1 and CDR2 are MDHEN and SYDVKM. The CDR3 reads CASRPQITGTQYF. The DNA of the CDR3 is TGTGCCAGCAGGCCCCAGATCACAGGTACGCAGTATTTT.

This clone came up many times. This chain uses TRBV11-2 with TRBJ2-7; 11 bases are a match to TRBD2. V trimming: 3 bases; J trimming: 4 bases; junction bases outside the gene matches: 5. This CDR3 is 15 amino acids long. CDR1 is SGHAT and CDR2 is FQNNGV in the germline V gene. CDR3 nucleotides: TGTGCCAGCAGCTTGAGGAGACTAGCGGGGTACGAGCAGTACTTC. It codes for CASSLRRLAGYEQYF. The full variable domain, its missing parts supplied by reference TRBV11-2 and TRBJ2-7, is EAGVAQSPRYKIIEKRQSVAFWCNPISGHATLYWYQQILGQGPKLLIQFQNNGVVDDSQLPKDRFSAERLKGVDSTLKIQPAKLEDSAVYLCASSLRRLAGYEQYFGPGTRLTVT.

This clone is termed medium-sized. The V and J genes are TRBV28 and TRBJ2-7; 8 nucleotides agree with TRBD2. The V gene end was trimmed by 5 bases and the J gene end by 3 bases; junction bases not matched to a gene: 6. CDR3 length: 14 amino acids. Germline CDR1 is MDHEN and CDR2 is SYDVKM. The CDR3 here is CASSPAGTSYEQYF. As DNA, the CDR3 is TGTGCCAGCAGTCCAGCCGGGACTAGCTACGAGCAGTACTTC.

This clone has ten or more counts. This chain uses TRBV9 with TRBJ2-1; no clear D gene. Looked up from germline, CDR1 is SGDLS and CDR2 is YYNGEE. V lost 0 bases, J lost 5 bases, and 9 bases lay in between. The CDR3 has 14 amino acids. CDR3 nucleotides: TGTGCCAGCAGCGTAGCGGCCTTCGACAATGAGCAGTTCTTC. Translating it yields CASSVAAFDNEQFF.

This clone was recorded a few times. The chain links TRBV19 to TRBJ2-2; no clear D. The CDR3 covers 17 residues. V was trimmed by 2 bases and J by 8 bases, leaving 21 bases between them. Germline V gene lookup returns CDR1 LNHDA and CDR2 SQIVND (reference sequence). The CDR3 loop reads CASSITGSETFGGELFF. The CDR3 nucleotides read TGTGCCAGTAGTATAACTGGGTCAGAGACCTTCGGGGGGGAGCTGTTTTTT.

As for this clone: A much larger clonotype is one base distant, so this may be a read error. The genes are TRBV11-2 and TRBJ2-1; D is unresolved. In germline, CDR1 is SGHAT, CDR2 FQNNGV. V was pared by 4 bases and J by 4 bases, with 14 bases between. The CDR3 runs to 15 residues. The CDR3 bases are TGTGCCAGCAGCTCAGATAACGGGTTTTACAATGAGCAGTTCTTC. It is translated as CASSSDNGFYNEQFF.

This clone was picked up many times. The chain joins TRBV19 to TRBJ2-1; a weak D match, TRBD1 (5 bases). The CDR3 has 15 residues. V was shortened by 9 bases and J by 0 bases, with 15 bases between the two germline ends. From germline, CDR1 is LNHDA and CDR2 SQIVND (reference sequence). The CDR3 loop is CASEPGISSYNEQFF. The CDR3 DNA follows: TGTGCCAGCGAGCCAGGGATAAGCTCCTACAATGAGCAGTTCTTC.

In this sample, this clone turned up many times. The chain links TRBV20-1 to TRBJ2-2, with D perhaps given as TRBD1 or TRBD2 (5 bases each). V lost 6 bases and J lost 1, with 12 bases in between. Germline values: CDR1 DFQATT, CDR2 SNEGSKA (reference sequence). The CDR3 length is 14 residues. The CDR3, as DNA: TGCAGTGCCATAGGGGACGGGAACACCGGGGAGCTGTTTTTT. Translating it yields CSAIGDGNTGELFF.

This clone showed up many times. The chain carries TRBV10-2 and TRBJ2-1, with D possibly called TRBD1 or TRBD2 (5 bases each). This CDR3 spans 14 amino acids. CDR1 WSHSY and CDR2 SAAADI come from the germline V gene. V was trimmed by 4 bases and J by 7 bases, leaving 14 bases between them. For the CDR3, the DNA is TGCGCCAGCAGTGGAGGTGGGGGAAGAAATGAGCAGTTCTTC. This encodes CASSGGGGRNEQFF.

This clone was detected ten times or more. The chain links TRBV7-9 to TRBJ2-5; D ambiguous. V was clipped by 5 bases and J by 0 bases, with 4 bases between them. The CDR3 length is 12 residues. Germline lookup yields CDR1 SEHNR and CDR2 FQNEAQ (reference sequence). The CDR3 sequence: CASSRNQETQYF. The CDR3 region has the DNA TGTGCCAGCAGCCGGAACCAAGAGACCCAGTACTTC.

This clone was seen more than once but under ten times. The chain recombines TRBV13 with TRBJ2-5; D perhaps matches TRBD1 (6 bases). The CDR3 covers 13 residues. V lost 3 bases and J lost 2, with 7 bases in between. Germline values: CDR1 PRHDT, CDR2 FYEKMQ (reference sequence). The chain's CDR3 is CASSLDRQETQYF. CDR3 bases: TGTGCCAGCAGCTTGGACAGACAAGAGACCCAGTACTTC. Complete variable domain (other parts from reference TRBV13 and TRBJ2-5): AAGVIQSPRHLIKEKRETATLKCYPIPRHDTVYWYQQGPGQDPQFLISFYEKMQSDKGSIPDRFSAQQFSDYHSELNMSSLELGDSALYFCASSLDRQETQYFGPGTRLLVL.